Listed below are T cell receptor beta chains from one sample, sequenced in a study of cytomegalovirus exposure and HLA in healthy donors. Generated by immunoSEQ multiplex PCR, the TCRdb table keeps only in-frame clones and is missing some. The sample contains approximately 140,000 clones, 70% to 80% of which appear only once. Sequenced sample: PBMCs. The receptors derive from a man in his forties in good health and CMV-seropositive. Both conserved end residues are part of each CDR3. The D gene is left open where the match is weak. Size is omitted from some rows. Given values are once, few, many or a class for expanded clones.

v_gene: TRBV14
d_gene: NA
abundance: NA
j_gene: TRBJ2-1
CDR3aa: CASSPGLSSYNEQFF
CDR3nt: TGTGCCAGCAGCCCTGGACTTAGCTCCTACAATGAGCAGTTCTTC

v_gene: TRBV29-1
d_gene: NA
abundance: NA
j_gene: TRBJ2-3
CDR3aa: CSADSSSDTQYF
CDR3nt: TGCAGCGCTGATAGTTCCTCAGATACGCAGTATTTT

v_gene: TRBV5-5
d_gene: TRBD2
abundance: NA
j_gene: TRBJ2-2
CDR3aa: CASSLALAGFTGELFF
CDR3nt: TGTGCCAGCAGCTTGGCGCTAGCGGGCTTCACCGGGGAGCTGTTTTTT

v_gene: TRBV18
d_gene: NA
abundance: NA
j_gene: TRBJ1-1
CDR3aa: CASSPLPTGLGNAEAFF
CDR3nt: TGTGCCAGCTCACCACTCCCGACAGGATTGGGTAACGCTGAAGCTTTCTTT

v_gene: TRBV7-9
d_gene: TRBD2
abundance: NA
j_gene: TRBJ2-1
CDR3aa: CASSLELADNEQFF
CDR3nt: TGTGCCAGCAGCTTAGAACTAGCGGACAATGAGCAGTTCTTC

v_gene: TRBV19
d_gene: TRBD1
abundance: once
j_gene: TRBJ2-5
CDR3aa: CASSSGTGTGETQYF
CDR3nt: TGTGCCAGTAGTTCGGGGACAGGGACCGGGGAGACCCAGTACTTC

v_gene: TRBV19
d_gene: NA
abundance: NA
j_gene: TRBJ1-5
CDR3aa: CASSMSQGYQPQHF
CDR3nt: TGTGCCAGTAGTATGAGCCAGGGGTATCAGCCCCAGCATTTT

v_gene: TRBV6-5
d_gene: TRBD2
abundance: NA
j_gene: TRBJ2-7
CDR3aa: CASSRSGPTYEQYF
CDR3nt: TGTGCCAGCAGCCGTAGCGGGCCGACCTACGAGCAGTACTTC

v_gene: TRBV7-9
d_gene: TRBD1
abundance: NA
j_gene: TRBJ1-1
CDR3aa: CASSTRQGTEAFF
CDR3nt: TGTGCCAGCAGCACCCGACAGGGCACTGAAGCTTTCTTT

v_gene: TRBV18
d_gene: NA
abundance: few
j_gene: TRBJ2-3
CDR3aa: CASGASTDTQYF
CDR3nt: TGTGCCAGCGGGGCTAGCACAGATACGCAGTATTTT

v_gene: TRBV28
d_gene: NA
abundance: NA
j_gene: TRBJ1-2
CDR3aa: CASSFIGDRRPLSNGYTF
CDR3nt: TGTGCCAGCAGTTTTATCGGAGATAGACGGCCCCTTAGCAATGGCTACACCTTC

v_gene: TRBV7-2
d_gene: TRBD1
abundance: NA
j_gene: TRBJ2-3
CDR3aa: CASSRPGGTDTQYF
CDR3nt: TGTGCCAGCAGCCGGCCAGGGGGAACAGATACGCAGTATTTT

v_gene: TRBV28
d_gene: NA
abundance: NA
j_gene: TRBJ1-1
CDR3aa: CATRGSWDTEAFF
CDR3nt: TGTGCCACCCGAGGGAGCTGGGACACTGAAGCTTTCTTT

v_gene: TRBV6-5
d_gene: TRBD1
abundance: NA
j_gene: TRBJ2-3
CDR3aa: CASSFSGQGAQYF
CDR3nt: TGTGCCAGCAGTTTCTCGGGACAGGGTGCGCAGTATTTT

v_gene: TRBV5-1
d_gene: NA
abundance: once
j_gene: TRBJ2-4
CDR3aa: CASSPSTGKNIQYF
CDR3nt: TGCGCCAGCAGCCCGTCAACAGGGAAAAACATTCAGTACTTC